The T cell receptor beta chain described here comes from a study of T-cell memory formation after mild COVID-19. In the study overall: Largely donor-specific sequence clusters came from a couple of donors.

This clonotype turned up a few times. Its antigen is currently unknown. One entry per CDR3 protein, called by TCRdb with MiXCR from the 5' RACE reads. The sample carries 450,000 to 650,000 distinct CDR3 sequences, about a fifth recorded once. Study results and limitations: Day 15 to 85 contracting clones showed balanced CD4/CD8; later expanders leaned CD4+.

CDR3 length equals 12 residues. Trimming took 6 bases from V and 10 from J, leaving 13 bases between them. Germline CDR1 reads LNHDA; CDR2 reads SQIVND (reference sequence). The sequence derives from an adult woman who had mild COVID-19 (a few samples of this study predate the infection). Cell type and time point are not known. V is TRBV19 and J is TRBJ2-1, with D uncertain. Sequenced input: PBMCs or a T cell subset sorted from them (not recorded which). The CDR3 spells CASRSQGPEQFF. The DNA of the CDR3 is TGTGCCAGTAGGTCTCAAGGTCCCGAGCAGTTCTTC.